The entry below describes one T cell receptor (beta chain). CDR3 length: 15 amino acids. The junction had 11 bases not matched to a gene; V was cut back by 3 bases and J by 11 bases. Germline V gene lookup returns CDR1 ENHRY and CDR2 SYGVKD. The sample is drawn from a study of technical replicates of blood from a few donors. The table came from immunoSEQ multiplex PCR; TCRdb's copy has only in-frame clones and leaves some out. In the table there are more than 90,000 clones, nearly 97% of which are singletons. Material: T cells isolated from PBMCs. V is TRBV10-3 and J is TRBJ1-4, with 8 bases lining up with TRBD1. This TCR was sampled from a human donor in good health. CDR3 sequence (DNA): TGTGCCATCAGTGACTCGGGGACAGGCGCCGGTAAACTGTTTTTT. It yields the protein CAISDSGTGAGKLFF.